This T cell receptor (beta chain) derives from a study of cytomegalovirus exposure and HLA in healthy donors (dated by TCRdb to 2016 to 2017). Broadly, across the study: According to an earlier analysis of around 600 of the donors, about 180 million T cells yielded approximately 120 million unique TCR beta sequences and approximately 280 Gb of sequence data. Approximately 300 gigabases of sequencing data and around 85 million unique TCR sequences made up an early release that covered fewer than 650 HLA-typed donors. The genetic ancestry cluster associated with self-reported Caucasian donors included 70% to 85% of the approximately 410 genotyped donors. The study aimed to test whether signatures of past pathogen exposure could be identified by cataloging public T cell receptors. Using immunosequencing, the study profiled T cell repertoires from fewer than 850 subjects and related those repertoires to cytomegalovirus serostatus. Besides the first cohort of more than 650 subjects, a separate validation cohort made up of 120 different subjects was used. To predict cytomegalovirus infection status, the study combined high-throughput TCR immunosequencing, statistical association of individual TCRs with disease status, and machine learning. A later analysis re-analyzed previously published TCR beta repertoires from roughly 630 donors and added high-resolution HLA genotyping to study TCR occurrence patterns. Rather than using new phenotypic data, the later analysis identified candidate immune exposures from TCR beta sequences and from how often those sequences occurred across donors. An earlier analysis of some 500 of the donors used high-throughput TCR beta sequencing to judge whether each TCR beta V gene segment behaved as functional or pseudogenic. Donor age, sex, ethnicity and CMV serostatus were compiled alongside the repertoire data. In a later genetic analysis, genome-wide SNP genotypes for about three fifths of the roughly 670 donors were used, and that subset was treated as a discovery cohort. All discovery cohort repertoires had been generated using a single sequencing platform. Both class I and class II loci were covered by HLA typing, at four-digit resolution. The number of typed donors differed by locus: about 620-640 for A, B, C, DRB1 and DQB1; approximately 540 for DQA1; approximately 600 for DPA1; and roughly 470 for DPB1. Several DR-DQ haplotypes were handled as single units for association and clustering, since linkage in the cohort was strong. On average, around 240,000 unique TCR beta nucleotide sequences were sequenced per donor among a few hundred genotyped donors of the cohort, with 15% to 20% of those sequences being non-productive.

The cohort was made up of around 720 healthy bone marrow donors. Cohort members were all nominally healthy when sampled, although unrecorded immune exposures were likely present. The donor was CMV seropositive and was included in the group of 289 seropositive cohort members. Each donor provided a peripheral blood sample, and peripheral blood mononuclear cells were used for TCR beta sequencing. Genomic DNA extraction from the blood cell samples was performed with the Qiagen DNeasy Blood Extraction Kit. Receptors were amplified or captured by the immunoSEQ multiplex PCR assay. For the multiplex PCR, a mixture combining 60 forward primers for TCR Vbeta segments and 13 reverse primers for TCR Jbeta segments was used. Amplification of the CDR3 region of rearranged TCR beta genes was performed with a multiplex PCR assay on genomic DNA. Amplified TCR beta libraries were sequenced as 87-base-pair reads on the Illumina HiSeq System. Under the source paper's analysis protocol: A later analysis tallied 80 million to 95 million unique TCR beta chains across the 600 to 700 repertoires, and around 10 million of those chains were shared by two or more donors. Raw reads were error-corrected and collapsed into unique sequences by a nearest-neighbor algorithm in which closely related sequences were merged to remove PCR and sequencing errors. CDR3 sequences were aligned to IMGT reference sequences to assign V, D and J gene segments. Each retained sequence needed at least a six-nucleotide match to both a V gene segment and a J gene segment. Rearrangements were called productive when the CDR3 lacked stop codons and stayed in frame with V and J; all others were non-productive. CDR3 was defined by IMGT convention, running from the second conserved V-encoded cysteine to the conserved J-encoded phenylalanine. In an earlier analysis of roughly 580 of the donors, sequences lacking an unambiguous match to a single V gene segment were excluded. An earlier analysis of just under 600 of the donors called V segments functional above 56.7% productive rearrangements and segregating when the between-donor standard deviation exceeded 5%. A statistical classification framework was developed to diagnose cytomegalovirus status using the catalog of TCR beta chain sequences. V and J gene assignment, in a later analysis, came from comparing TCR nucleotide sequences with IMGT/GENE-DB human TR gene sequences. The TCRdist pipeline was used in a later analysis to assign CDR3 sequences and most-parsimonious VDJ recombination scenarios. In a later analysis, every TCR beta chain was defined by the combination of its CDR3 amino acid sequence and its V-gene family, and reads without a unique V-gene family were dropped. As a way to deal with suspected cross-contamination and a sequencing artifact, a later analysis dropped 450 to 600 nucleotide sequences that were highly shared and had low generation probability. A later analysis calculated a clonal expansion index for each public chain from normalized within-repertoire ranks of inferred template counts. In a later analysis, generation probabilities were computed using a VDJ recombination model fitted to out-of-frame rearrangements, and the results were checked against IGoR. A later analysis scored TCR-TCR, TCR-HLA and TCR-CMV co-occurrence with hypergeometric tests, applying a repertoire-size bias correction to TCR pairs. A later analysis estimated false discovery rates by permuting HLA or CMV assignments 20 times. In a later analysis, co-occurring TCRs were grouped with DBSCAN, and TCRdist sequence similarity was added when clustering was performed within HLA-allele-positive subsets. Co-occurrence clustering excluded repertoires with fewer than 30,000 or more than 120,000 public chains, plus five with anomalous nucleotide sharing. Entries here come from immuneACCESS through TCRdb and include only in-frame sequences with V and J called. Some clones fail to appear in such tables; in the studies checked, an unresolved V gene covers under half of the shortfall, and the cause of the remainder is unknown. The DNA was the basis for D and trimming; V, J and clone size are from that table. The sample profile shows tens of thousands of clones; about 73% of them were found once. About 4.5% of the sample lies in the top ten.

The paper as a whole reports these results and caveats: In a later analysis, the rate of TCR association differed among HLA loci, with DRB1 alleles having the most associated TCRs and HLA-C alleles having the fewest. Most CMV-associated TCR beta chains appeared to be HLA-restricted in a later analysis, and the HLA associations seemed to be driven largely by CMV exposure. Several of the top co-occurrence clusters appeared to be linked to parvovirus B19, influenza, CMV and Epstein-Barr virus, according to a later analysis. In an earlier analysis of about 540 of the donors, most TCR beta V segments were observed in productive rearrangements about 87% or about 30% of the time, broadly matching IMGT annotations. Some IMGT-functional V segments, including TRBV6-2 and TRBV6-3, could not be told apart with the 87-base-pair reads, so those segments were excluded. A total of 150 or so TCR beta chains were listed by the study as associated with cytomegalovirus. A group of highly shared sequence variants was considered likely to be a technical artifact of the sequencing pipeline. An association between a missense DCLRE1C variant and V-gene and J-gene trimming of TCR beta chains was found in a later genetic analysis and replicated in an independent cohort. The presence/absence analyses assumed that sequencing depth was roughly uniform across donors, and that assumption may not be true. Specific HLA alleles were associated with roughly 16,000 TCR beta sequences at a false discovery rate of 0.05 in a later analysis. Three of the identified cytomegalovirus-associated TCR beta chains were confirmed in vitro to be specific for cytomegalovirus antigens. Strong co-occurrence of HLA alleles, especially DR and DQ, made assigning TCR associations to individual alleles difficult. Because counts were too low, seventeen rarely observed V segments, including chromosome 9 orphons, were excluded from the earlier analysis of some 590 of the donors. In a later analysis, HLA-associated TCR beta chains were found to be more clonally expanded and to have lower generation probabilities than equally common non-associated chains. This cohort had only TCR beta chains sequenced, and the lack of alpha or paired-chain data limited which features could be detected. A further reported finding was that TCR beta sequences accurately predicted the HLA-A and HLA-B alleles for most subjects in the first cohort. Because HLA typing was unavailable for some donors at each locus, only the typed subset was used in association tests. According to a later genetic analysis, donors in an Asian-associated ancestry cluster had fewer N-insertions in productive TCRs than the approximately 630-donor mean. The authors suggested that the approach could potentially be generalized to other disease states and immunological phenotypes. Most TCR sequences were seen in very few donors, while some public TCRs were found in many individuals. Linkage disequilibrium might explain the correlated functional status among segregating V segments, but an unknown experimental factor could not be ruled out. The classifier was reported to diagnose cytomegalovirus status with high specificity and sensitivity in both the original and validation cohorts. Immune exposure information for the cohort was limited to CMV serostatus.

The junction carries 11 bases between V and J, which are trimmed by 2 bases and 12 bases respectively. Counted from cysteine to phenylalanine, this CDR3 has 12 amino acids. Of the read, only the CDR3 DNA is kept; its 36 bases are in frame from base 1. Sequences SGHAT (CDR1) and FQNNGV (CDR2) are obtained from the germline V gene. Comments on this clone: Its antigen is currently not known. Base qualities are missing; no much larger clone stands one base away.

The receptor was derived from a woman between 35 and 50 years old in good health and CMV-seropositive. The chain is made from TRBV11-2 and TRBJ2-1; the D gene is perhaps TRBD2, from 6 matching bases. Material for sequencing was PBMCs. The CDR3 here reads CASSLIVGGQFF. The DNA sequence is given as TGTGCCAGCAGCTTAATAGTCGGGGGGCAGTTCTTC.